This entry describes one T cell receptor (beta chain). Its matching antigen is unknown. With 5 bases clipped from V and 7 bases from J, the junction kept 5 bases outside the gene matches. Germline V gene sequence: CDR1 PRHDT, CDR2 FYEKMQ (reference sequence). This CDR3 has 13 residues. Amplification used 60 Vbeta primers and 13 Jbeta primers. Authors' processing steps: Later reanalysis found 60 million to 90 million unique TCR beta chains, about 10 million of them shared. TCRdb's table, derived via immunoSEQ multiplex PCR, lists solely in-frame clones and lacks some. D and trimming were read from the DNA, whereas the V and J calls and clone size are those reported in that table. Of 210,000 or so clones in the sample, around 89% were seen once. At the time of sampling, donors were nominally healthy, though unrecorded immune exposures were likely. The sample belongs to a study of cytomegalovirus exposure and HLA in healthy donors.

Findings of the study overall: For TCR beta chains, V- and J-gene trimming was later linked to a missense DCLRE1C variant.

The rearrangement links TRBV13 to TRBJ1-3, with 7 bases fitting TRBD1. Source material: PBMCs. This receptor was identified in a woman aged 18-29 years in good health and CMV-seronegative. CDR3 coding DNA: TGTGCCAGCAGCGTACAGGGGAGGAACACCATATATTTT. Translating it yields CASSVQGRNTIYF. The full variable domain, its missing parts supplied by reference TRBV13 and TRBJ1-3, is AAGVIQSPRHLIKEKRETATLKCYPIPRHDTVYWYQQGPGQDPQFLISFYEKMQSDKGSIPDRFSAQQFSDYHSELNMSSLELGDSALYFCASSVQGRNTIYFGEGSWLTVV.